Listed below are T cell receptor beta chains from one sample, sequenced in a study of T cell responses to AZD1222 COVID-19 vaccine. Using immunoSEQ multiplex PCR, the repertoire was profiled, and TCRdb retains in-frame clones only, with some absent. This repertoire shows 55,000 to 90,000 clones, roughly 82% found once; its top ten account for around 5%. The sample here was peripheral blood, taken on day 0 of AZD1222 vaccination. The receptor set was obtained from an adult in good health. The CDR3 runs from the conserved cysteine through the conserved F or W. The D gene is left open where the match is weak. Size is stated for part of the rows, as once, few or many counts, or as a class when the clone is expanded.

D gene	V gene	clone size	J gene	CDR3 protein	CDR3 DNA
.	TRBV7-3	.	TRBJ2-1	CASSSGDEQFF	TGTGCCAGCAGCTCGGGTGATGAGCAGTTCTTC
TRBD1	TRBV7-6	.	TRBJ2-7	CASSLGGQGVYEQYF	TGTGCCAGCAGCCTCGGGGGACAGGGGGTCTACGAGCAGTACTTC
.	TRBV29-1	once	TRBJ2-7	CSVEVGYEQYF	TGCAGCGTTGAAGTGGGATACGAGCAGTACTTC
.	TRBV9	.	TRBJ1-1	CASSVFDLNTEAFF	TGTGCCAGCAGCGTTTTTGATTTGAACACTGAAGCTTTCTTT
.	TRBV11-2	once	TRBJ2-2	CASSLSNTGELFF	TGTGCCAGCAGCTTGAGTAACACCGGGGAGCTGTTTTTT
.	TRBV19	.	TRBJ2-7	CASSIGGFYEQYF	TGTGCCAGTAGTATTGGAGGGTTCTACGAGCAGTACTTC
TRBD1	TRBV7-6	.	TRBJ2-3	CASSRQGSITDTQYF	TGTGCCAGCAGCCGACAGGGGTCGATTACAGATACGCAGTATTTT
TRBD1	TRBV5-8	once	TRBJ1-3	CASSRTGGGNTIYF	TGTGCCAGCAGCCGAACAGGGGGCGGGAACACCATATATTTT
.	TRBV5-5	once	TRBJ1-2	CASSLWFARRTNHTSYGYTF	TGTGCCAGCAGCTTATGGTTTGCGCGGCGAACGAATCATACCAGTTATGGCTACACCTTC
TRBD1	TRBV24-1	.	TRBJ1-6	CATSDGRQGNSPLHF	TGTGCCACCAGTGACGGGCGACAGGGGAATTCACCCCTCCACTTT
.	TRBV19	.	TRBJ2-7	CASSIARGIPYEQYF	TGTGCCAGTAGTATTGCTAGGGGAATCCCCTACGAGCAGTACTTC
.	TRBV6-4	.	TRBJ1-5	CASSLSDNQPQHF	TGTGCCAGCAGTTTGTCGGATAATCAGCCCCAGCATTTT